The text below deals with one TCR beta chain. Original analysis: Amplification of reference gene primers provided the estimated nucleated cell counts. Sequencing was performed with immunoSEQ multiplex PCR; in TCRdb, only in-frame clones are kept and a portion is missing. The DNA was the basis for D and trimming; V, J and clone size are from that table. The data hold around 450,000 clones, with 80% to 90% observed a single time. This sample stems from a study of blood T cell repertoires in COVID-19. The overall study: Some COVID-19 samples were acute and others convalescent; all came from the United States, Italy and Spain. PBMCs, B-cell-depleted T cells, or T cells provided the cDNA or gDNA that made up the material.

Trimming took 6 bases from V and 2 from J; bases not matched to a gene: 9. The CDR3 is 17 residues long. Germline V gene data show CDR1 as MDHEN and CDR2 as SYDVKM. The sequenced sample consisted of peripheral blood. This clonotype was obtained from a woman aged 25-40 years with acute or convalescent COVID-19. The chain links TRBV28 to TRBJ1-5; 11 bases fit TRBD1. The CDR3 DNA sequence: TGTGCCAGCAGAGGGACAGGGGGAATTTACGGCAATCAGCCCCAGCATTTT. This gives the protein CASRGTGGIYGNQPQHF.